This T cell receptor beta chain was sequenced in a study of CD8 T cells in ankylosing spondylitis. Per the germline V gene, CDR1 is SGHNT and CDR2 is YYREEE (reference sequence). This CDR3 spans 15 amino acids. V gave up 4 bases and J gave up 2 bases, with 16 bases separating them. This clonotype appeared many times. TCRdb processed the 5' RACE reads anew with MiXCR; each CDR3 protein has one entry. The table shows about 140,000 distinct CDR3 sequences, with about 7.3% occurring only once. The source of this sequence is a female donor with ankylosing spondylitis or in good health (not recorded which). The chain is built from TRBV5-4 and TRBJ2-7; maybe TRBD1 (6 bases). Sequences were obtained from blood, either unsorted or a sorted T cell fraction (not recorded which). This CDR3 reads CASSGHSTGTYEQYF. DNA of the CDR3: TGTGCCAGCAGCGGCCACTCAACAGGGACCTACGAGCAGTACTTC. The full variable domain, rest sourced from reference TRBV5-4 and TRBJ2-7, is ETGVTQSPTHLIKTRGQQVTLRCSSQSGHNTVSWYQQALGQGPQFIFQYYREEENGRGNFPPRFSGLQFPNYSSELNVNALELDDSALYLCASSGHSTGTYEQYFGPGTRLTVT.